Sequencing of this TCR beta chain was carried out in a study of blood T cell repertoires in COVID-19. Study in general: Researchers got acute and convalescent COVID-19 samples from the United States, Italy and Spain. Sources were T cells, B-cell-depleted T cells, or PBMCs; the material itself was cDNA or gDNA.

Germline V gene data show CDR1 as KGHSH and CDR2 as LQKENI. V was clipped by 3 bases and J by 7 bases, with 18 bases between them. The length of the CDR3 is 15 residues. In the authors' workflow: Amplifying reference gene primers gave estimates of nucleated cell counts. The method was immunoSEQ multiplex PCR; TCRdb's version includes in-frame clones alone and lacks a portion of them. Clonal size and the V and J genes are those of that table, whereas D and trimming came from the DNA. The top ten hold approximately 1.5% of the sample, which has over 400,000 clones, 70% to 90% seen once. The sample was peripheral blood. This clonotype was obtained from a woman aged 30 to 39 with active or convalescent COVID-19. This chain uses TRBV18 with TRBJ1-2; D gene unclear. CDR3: CASSPEGTDAFGYTF. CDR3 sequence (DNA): TGTGCCAGCTCACCCGAGGGTACAGATGCGTTTGGCTACACCTTC.